This TCR beta chain was recorded in a study of blood T cell repertoires in COVID-19. Study-level information: Donors in the United States, Italy and Spain gave samples during acute or convalescent COVID-19.

Original processing methods: It was from reference gene primer amplification that nucleated cell counts were estimated. TCRdb keeps only in-frame clones here, not all; method: immunoSEQ multiplex PCR. That table supplies the V and J calls and clone size; D and trimming were determined from the DNA. The data hold fewer than 85,000 clones, with 87% observed a single time. Germline V gene data show CDR1 as SGHRS and CDR2 as YFSETQ. This CDR3 is built from 17 residues. V lost 6 bases to trimming and J lost 1 base, with 22 bases between them. The clonotype comes from a man aged 45-60 years with active COVID-19. The sequencing sample was made of peripheral blood. This chain joins TRBV5-1 and TRBJ2-5, with D possibly being TRBD1 (6 bases). The CDR3 DNA reads as TGCGCCAGCATGGGGGCCCAGTGGTGGGGTGGCCAAGAGACCCAGTACTTC. This translates into CASMGAQWWGGQETQYF.